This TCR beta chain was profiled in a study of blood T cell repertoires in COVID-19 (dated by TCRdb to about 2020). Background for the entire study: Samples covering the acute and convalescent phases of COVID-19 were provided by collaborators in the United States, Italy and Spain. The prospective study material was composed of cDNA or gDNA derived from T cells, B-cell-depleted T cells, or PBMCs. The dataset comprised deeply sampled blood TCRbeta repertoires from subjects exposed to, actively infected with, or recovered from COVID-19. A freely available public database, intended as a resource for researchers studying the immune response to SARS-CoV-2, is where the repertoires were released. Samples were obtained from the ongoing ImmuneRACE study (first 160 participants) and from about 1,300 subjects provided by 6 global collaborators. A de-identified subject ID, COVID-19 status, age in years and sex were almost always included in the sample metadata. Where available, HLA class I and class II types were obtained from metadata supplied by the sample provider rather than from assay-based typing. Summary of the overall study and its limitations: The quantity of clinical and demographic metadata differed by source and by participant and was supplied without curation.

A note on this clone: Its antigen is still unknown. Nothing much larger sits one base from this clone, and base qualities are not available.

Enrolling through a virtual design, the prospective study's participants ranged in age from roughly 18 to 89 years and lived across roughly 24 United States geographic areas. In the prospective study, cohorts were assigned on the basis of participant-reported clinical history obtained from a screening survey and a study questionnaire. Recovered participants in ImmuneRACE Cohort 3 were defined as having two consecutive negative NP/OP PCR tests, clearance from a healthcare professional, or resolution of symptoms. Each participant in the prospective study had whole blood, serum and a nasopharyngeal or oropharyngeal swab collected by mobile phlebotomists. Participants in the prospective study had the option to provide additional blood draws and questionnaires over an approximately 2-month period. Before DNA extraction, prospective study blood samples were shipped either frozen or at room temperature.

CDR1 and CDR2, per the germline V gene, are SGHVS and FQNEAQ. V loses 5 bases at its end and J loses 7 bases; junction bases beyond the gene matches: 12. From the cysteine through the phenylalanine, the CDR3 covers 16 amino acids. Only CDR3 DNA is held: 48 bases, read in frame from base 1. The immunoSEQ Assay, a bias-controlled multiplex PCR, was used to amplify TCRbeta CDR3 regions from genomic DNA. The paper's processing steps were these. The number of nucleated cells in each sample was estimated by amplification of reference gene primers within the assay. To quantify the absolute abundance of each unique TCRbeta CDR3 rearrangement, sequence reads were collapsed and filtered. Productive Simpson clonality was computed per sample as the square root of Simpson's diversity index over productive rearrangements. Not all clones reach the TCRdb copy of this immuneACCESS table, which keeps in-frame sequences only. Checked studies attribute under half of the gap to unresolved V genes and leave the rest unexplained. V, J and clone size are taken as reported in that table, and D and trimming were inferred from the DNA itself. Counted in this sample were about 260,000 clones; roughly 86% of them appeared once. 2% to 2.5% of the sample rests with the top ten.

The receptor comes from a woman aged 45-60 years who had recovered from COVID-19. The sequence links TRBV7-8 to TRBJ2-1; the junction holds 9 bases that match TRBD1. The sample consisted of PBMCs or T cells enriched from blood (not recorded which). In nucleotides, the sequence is TGTGCCAGCAGCACCGGACAGGGGCTAGCTCCGAATGAGCAGTTCTTC. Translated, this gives CASSTGQGLAPNEQFF.